This passage covers 25 T cell receptor beta chains from one sample sequenced in a study of blood T cell repertoires in COVID-19 (dated by TCRdb to 2020 to 2021). Library creation used the immunoSEQ multiplex PCR assay. TCRdb carries this immuneACCESS record with in-frame sequences only. Its versions omit some clonotypes, under half of them owing to an unresolved V gene in the studies checked, with the rest unexplained. The sample table holds hundreds of thousands of clones, of which approximately 80% were seen once. In total, the top ten clones hold around 30% of the sample. The sample taken for sequencing was peripheral blood. These receptors were collected from a man aged 35-49 years with acute or convalescent COVID-19.

DNA of the CDR3: TGTGCCAGCAGCCCCGCTGGAAACACCATATATTTT. Translated, it gives CASSPAGNTIYF. The rearrangement joins TRBV11-2 to TRBJ1-3, with no clear D. CDR1 is SGHAT, CDR2 FQNNGV, per germline. CDR3 length equals 12 residues. V was trimmed by 5 bases and J by 2 bases, leaving 4 bases between them.

The chain links TRBV5-1 to TRBJ2-7, with 8 bases matching TRBD1. Germline V lookup: CDR1 SGHRS, CDR2 YFSETQ. The junction had 2 bases not matched to a gene; V was cut back by 0 bases and J by 3 bases. The CDR3 is made up of 14 amino acids. The CDR3, as DNA: TGCGCCAGCAGCTTGGGACAGGGGTTCTACGAGCAGTACTTC. The encoded protein is CASSLGQGFYEQYF.

The rearrangement uses TRBV5-1 and TRBJ2-5; no definite D call. The germline gives CDR1 SGHRS, CDR2 YFSETQ. V lost 3 bases to trimming and J lost 0 bases, with 6 bases between them. This CDR3 has 13 residues. The CDR3: CASSSRNQETQYF. CDR3 DNA: TGCGCCAGCAGCTCTAGAAACCAAGAGACCCAGTACTTC.

This chain uses TRBV4-2 with TRBJ2-3, with a tentative D call TRBD2 (6 bases). V lost 3 bases, J lost 5 bases, and 15 bases lay in between. The CDR3 is 15 amino acids. Germline CDR1 reads LGHNA; CDR2 reads YNFKEQ. CDR3 residues: CASSQGTERGDTQYF. CDR3 in DNA: TGTGCCAGCAGCCAGGGGACTGAGAGGGGAGATACGCAGTATTTT.

J is TRBJ2-1 and V is TRBV7-2, with 7 bases that match TRBD2. Trimming removed 5 bases from V and 9 bases from J; junction bases left unmatched: 10. The CDR3 extends over 14 amino acids. CDR1 is SGHTA, CDR2 FQGNSA, per germline. CDR3 bases: TGTGCCAGCAGCCCGTGGACTAGATCTGGTGAGCAGTTCTTC. This translates into CASSPWTRSGEQFF.

The chain carries TRBV18 and TRBJ1-2, with a weak D call TRBD1 (5 bases). The germline gives CDR1 KGHSH, CDR2 LQKENI. The CDR3 runs 15 residues. Deletions cut 3 bases from V and 8 bases from J, with 19 bases between. CDR3: CASSPSPGGTKGYTF. The CDR3 bases are TGTGCCAGCTCACCCTCCCCCGGGGGGACGAAAGGCTACACCTTC.

The chain is built from TRBV6-5 and TRBJ2-2; the D gene is possibly TRBD1 (6 bases). V shed 6 bases and J shed 3 bases, with 11 bases lying between them. This CDR3 has 14 amino acids. CDR1 and CDR2 (germline): MNHEY, SVGAGI. CDR3 DNA: TGTGCCAGCAGCCACAGGGTGGACACCGGGGAGCTGTTTTTT. This translates into CASSHRVDTGELFF.

The chain links TRBV10-3 to TRBJ1-1; D perhaps matches TRBD1 (6 bases). This CDR3 is 14 amino acids long. V was cut by 11 bases and J by 1 base, with 17 bases left in between. Germline V CDR1 and CDR2: ENHRY, SYGVKD. The DNA of the CDR3 is TGTGCCGCCCGCGGGGGCCCCTCGAACACTGAAGCTTTCTTT. As protein: CAARGGPSNTEAFF.

V is TRBV4-3 and J is TRBJ2-6, with D unclear. V was shortened by 0 bases and J by 0 bases, with 6 bases between the two germline ends. The CDR3 consists of 16 residues. The V gene's germline CDR1 is LGHNA and CDR2 YSLEER. CDR3 in DNA: TGCGCCAGCAGCCAAGATCTAAGCTCTGGGGCCAACGTCCTGACTTTC. Translated, it gives CASSQDLSSGANVLTF.

This clone was detected only a few times. V is TRBV14 and J is TRBJ2-1, with 14 bases identical to TRBD2. Germline values: CDR1 SGHDN, CDR2 FVKESK. The CDR3 consists of 16 residues. The J segment lost 7 bases and the V segment lost 4 bases, leaving 6 bases of the junction unmatched. The CDR3 DNA follows: TGTGCCAGCAGCCCCCGACTAGCGGGAGGGGGTAATGAGCAGTTCTTC. Translating it yields CASSPRLAGGGNEQFF.

The genes are TRBV6-2 or TRBV6-3 and TRBJ2-6, with a possible D match to TRBD2 (5 bases). Germline values: CDR1 MNHEY, CDR2 SVGEGT. This CDR3 has 16 amino acids. V lost 5 bases and J 0 bases, leaving 11 bases between the germline ends. The CDR3 reads CASSLYGDSGANVLTF. CDR3 coding DNA: TGTGCCAGCAGTCTATACGGGGACTCTGGGGCCAACGTCCTGACTTTC.

The chain is built from TRBV7-2 and TRBJ1-1, with TRBD1 as a possible D gene (6 bases). CDR1 SGHTA and CDR2 FQGNSA come from the germline V gene. The CDR3 has 14 residues. The V and J ends lost 3 bases and 3 bases respectively, with 11 bases between them. The CDR3 DNA is TGTGCCAGCAGCTTCGGACAGATTTACACTGAAGCTTTCTTT. Amino acid sequence: CASSFGQIYTEAFF.

The rearrangement uses TRBV7-9 and TRBJ1-2; 7 bases align to TRBD1. The germline CDR1 and CDR2 sequences are SEHNR and FQNEAQ (reference sequence). Losses at the gene ends were 6 bases for V and 7 bases for J; bases not matched to a gene: 17. CDR3 length: 16 amino acids. The DNA of the CDR3 is TGTGCCAGCAGATACCGACAGGGCGGTATATGGAGTGGCTACACCTTC. It codes for CASRYRQGGIWSGYTF.

A single count supports this clone. The chain recombines TRBV19 with TRBJ1-3, with 9 nucleotides matching TRBD1. The CDR3 has 15 amino acids. The germline CDR1 and CDR2 sequences are LNHDA and SQIVND (reference sequence). J was trimmed by 2 bases and V by 6 bases; bases with no gene match: 5. The CDR3 bases are TGTGCCAGTAGACAGGGGGCCGTAACTGGAAACACCATATATTTT. Encoded protein: CASRQGAVTGNTIYF.

The rearrangement uses TRBV10-3 and TRBJ2-3; 8 nucleotides line up with TRBD1. Germline V gives CDR1 ENHRY, CDR2 SYGVKD. V was clipped by 8 bases and J by 6 bases; unmatched bases: 16. This CDR3 has 16 amino acids. The CDR3 here is CAIGGPGGGSGDTQYF. CDR3 nucleotides: TGTGCCATCGGCGGGCCAGGGGGCGGATCAGGTGATACGCAGTATTTT.

V and J are TRBV7-6 and TRBJ2-1; 9 bases agree with TRBD2. The CDR3 extends over 15 amino acids. Germline trimming cut 1 base from V and 9 bases from J; bases unmatched to any gene: 7. Per germline, CDR1 SGHVS and CDR2 FNYEAQ. CDR3 residues: CASSLEVSGSLEQFF. The CDR3 DNA reads as TGTGCCAGCAGCTTAGAGGTTAGCGGGAGCCTTGAGCAGTTCTTC.

V gene TRBV27 combines with J gene TRBJ2-5, with 10 bases aligning to TRBD1. Germline-derived CDR1 and CDR2 are MNHEY and SMNVEV (reference sequence). V dropped 4 bases and J dropped 0; count of bases not matched to a gene: 11. The CDR3 covers 18 residues. The CDR3 nucleotides are TGTGCCAGCAGTTCACGGAAAAGACAGGGGGCGTACCAAGAGACCCAGTACTTC. It specifies CASSSRKRQGAYQETQYF.

The J gene is TRBJ1-6, the V gene TRBV7-8; D might be TRBD1 (5 bases). V shed 1 base and J shed 12 bases, with 13 bases lying between them. The V gene's germline CDR1 is SGHVS and CDR2 FQNEAQ. CDR3 length equals 14 residues. The CDR3 region has the DNA TGTGCCAGCAGCTTAGAAGGGGACTCGATACCCCTCCACTTT. It is translated as CASSLEGDSIPLHF.

The chain recombines TRBV20-1 with TRBJ1-5; D might be TRBD1 (5 bases). The CDR3 covers 16 residues. Germline CDR1 and CDR2: DFQATT and SNEGSKA (reference sequence). Trimming stripped 3 bases from V and 7 bases from J, with 22 bases between. The CDR3 region has the DNA TGCAGTGCTAGTAACCTTCCCGGGGGTTTAGGACAGCCCCAGCATTTT. Protein: CSASNLPGGLGQPQHF.

This clone occurred a few times. This chain joins TRBV15 and TRBJ1-5, with 10 bases fitting TRBD1. This CDR3 is built from 15 residues. The V segment lost 4 bases and the J segment 6 bases; nucleotides outside the gene matches: 6. Germline V gene lookup returns CDR1 LNHNV and CDR2 YYDKDF (reference sequence). This chain's CDR3 is CATSNRTGGRQPQHF. As DNA, the CDR3 is TGTGCCACCAGCAATCGGACAGGGGGGCGTCAGCCCCAGCATTTT.

The V and J genes are TRBV27 and TRBJ1-2; unclear D gene. Germline lookup yields CDR1 MNHEY and CDR2 SMNVEV (reference sequence). V dropped 0 bases and J dropped 3 bases, with 14 bases sitting between them. This CDR3 region has 16 residues. The CDR3 bases are TGTGCCAGCAGTTTATCCTTACCCCGGGATCACTATGGCTACACCTTC. Translation: CASSLSLPRDHYGYTF.

This clone came up once. The chain recombines TRBV9 with TRBJ2-2, with TRBD2 as a possible D gene (5 bases). The V and J ends lost 2 bases and 6 bases respectively, with 14 bases between them. Per germline, CDR1 SGDLS and CDR2 YYNGEE. This CDR3 has 15 residues. The CDR3 reads CASSVGGTAPGELFF. The DNA of the CDR3 is TGTGCCAGCAGCGTCGGAGGAACCGCCCCCGGGGAGCTGTTTTTT.

The V and J genes are TRBV6-1 and TRBJ1-6; 10 bases map to TRBD1. From germline, CDR1 is MNHNS and CDR2 SASEGT. The CDR3 extends over 15 amino acids. J lost 7 bases, V lost 3 bases, and 3 bases had no gene match. The CDR3 region is CASSEDRGRNSPLHF. In DNA form, the CDR3 reads TGTGCCAGCAGTGAGGACAGGGGGAGGAATTCACCCCTCCACTTT.

The CDR3 loop is CASSSLTAGGETQYF. DNA of the CDR3: TGTGCCAGCAGTTCCCTCACAGCGGGAGGGGAGACCCAGTACTTC. The chain recombines TRBV27 with TRBJ2-5; 10 bases line up with TRBD2. CDR1 is MNHEY and CDR2 is SMNVEV in the germline V gene (reference sequence). This CDR3 contains 15 residues. V shed 4 bases and J 5 bases; nucleotides not matched to a gene: 7.

This clone has just one count. The chain carries TRBV20-1 and TRBJ1-5; D ambiguous. The CDR3 extends over 13 amino acids. V lost 3 bases and J lost 3, with 9 bases in between. CDR1 DFQATT and CDR2 SNEGSKA come from the germline V gene (reference sequence). The CDR3 sequence: CSASPGINQPQHF. CDR3 in DNA: TGCAGTGCTAGTCCGGGGATCAATCAGCCCCAGCATTTT.